The 26 T cell receptor beta chains below all came from one sample that was sequenced in a study of cytomegalovirus exposure and HLA in healthy donors. Amplification used 60 Vbeta primers and 13 Jbeta primers. TCRdb's table, derived via immunoSEQ multiplex PCR, lists solely in-frame clones and lacks some. Of around 76,000 clones in the sample, around four fifths were seen once. The sequenced material came from PBMCs. These receptors originate from a woman between 40 and 50 years old in good health and CMV-seropositive.

This clone appeared once. The chain employs TRBV19 and TRBJ1-1, with TRBD1 identical over 8 bases. Trimming cost V 1 base and J 1 base; bases outside gene matches: 5. CDR1 and CDR2 from the germline V gene are LNHDA and SQIVND (reference sequence). The CDR3 is made up of 16 amino acids. DNA for the CDR3: TGTGCCAGTAGTATAGGTCAGGGGGCATGGAACACTGAAGCTTTCTTT. This encodes CASSIGQGAWNTEAFF. The whole variable domain, filled in from reference TRBV19 and TRBJ1-1, reads DGGITQSPKYLFRKEGQNVTLSCEQNLNHDAMYWYRQDPGQGLRLIYYSQIVNDFQKGDIAEGYSVSREKKESFPLTVTSAQKNPTAFYLCASSIGQGAWNTEAFFGQGTRLTVV.

The V call is TRBV6-5, the J call TRBJ2-1, with 7 bases fitting TRBD1. There are 15 residues in the CDR3. From germline, CDR1 is MNHEY and CDR2 SVGAGI. The V segment lost 5 bases and the J segment 6 bases; nucleotides outside the gene matches: 10. The CDR3 DNA reads TGTGCCAGCAGTCCCACCGGGACAGTACTCAATGAGCAGTTCTTC. It codes for CASSPTGTVLNEQFF.

CDR3 residues: CAISEVAMNTEAFF. In DNA form, the CDR3 reads TGTGCCATCAGTGAGGTAGCCATGAACACTGAAGCTTTCTTT. The chain combines TRBV10-3 with TRBJ1-1; D remains unclear. The CDR3 sequence is 14 residues long. Trimming stripped 2 bases from V and 0 bases from J, with 7 bases between. Germline lookup yields CDR1 ENHRY and CDR2 SYGVKD.

V is TRBV6-4 and J is TRBJ1-2; D gene uncertain. This CDR3 is built from 14 residues. CDR1 is MRHNA, CDR2 SNTAGT, per germline. The germline V and J ends were trimmed by 2 bases and 4 bases, with 11 bases remaining between them. In DNA, the CDR3 is TGTGCCAGCAGTGACGAGGGCTACTCCTATGGCTACACCTTC. It translates to CASSDEGYSYGYTF.

The rearrangement joins TRBV5-6 to TRBJ2-7; 7 bases match TRBD1. CDR1 and CDR2 from the germline V gene are SGHDT and YYEEEE. This CDR3 contains 13 residues. The ends lost 2 bases at V and 2 bases at J; junction bases unmatched: 1. Here the CDR3 reads CASSFGQAYEQYF. DNA for the CDR3: TGTGCCAGCAGCTTCGGACAGGCCTACGAGCAGTACTTC.

The chain joins TRBV21-1 to TRBJ2-3; the table's D call, TRBD2, was not checked against the DNA. TRBV21-1 counts as a pseudogene. The CDR3 has 18 amino acids. The CDR3 region has the DNA TGTGCCAGCAGCACCTCCTCAGGGACTCTCGCCGGTCCAGATACGCAGTATTTT. Its translation: CASSTSSGTLAGPDTQYF.

This clone turned up a few times. The chain recombines TRBV6-1 with TRBJ1-3; 8 nucleotides agree with TRBD1. This CDR3 is built from 15 residues. The V gene's germline CDR1 is MNHNS and CDR2 SASEGT. The V gene end was trimmed by 5 bases and the J gene end by 0 bases; junction bases not matched to a gene: 3. This chain's CDR3 is CASSKGQVSGNTIYF. The DNA of the CDR3 is TGTGCCAGCAGTAAGGGACAGGTCTCTGGAAACACCATATATTTT.

In this sample, this clone turned up once. The chain carries TRBV5-4 and TRBJ2-7; TRBD1 might be the D (6 bases). V was trimmed by 4 bases and J by 6 bases, leaving 20 bases between them. CDR1 is SGHNT and CDR2 is YYREEE in the germline V gene (reference sequence). The CDR3 totals 15 residues. Here the CDR3 reads CASSHKQGLKGEQYF. Written as DNA, the CDR3 is TGTGCCAGCAGCCATAAACAGGGATTAAAAGGCGAGCAGTACTTC.

The chain combines TRBV6-6 with TRBJ1-1; 8 positions match TRBD1. The CDR3 has 14 amino acids. V shed 4 bases, J shed 1 base, and the junction held 2 bases outside the gene matches. Germline lookup yields CDR1 MNHNY and CDR2 SVGAGI (reference sequence). This chain's CDR3 is CASSFGTGNTEAFF. The CDR3 DNA is TGTGCCAGCAGTTTTGGGACAGGGAACACTGAAGCTTTCTTT.

The chain links TRBV9 to TRBJ2-7, with 15 bases that match TRBD2. This CDR3 comprises 15 residues. CDR1 and CDR2 from the germline V gene are SGDLS and YYNGEE. Trimming took 3 bases from V and 7 from J; bases not matched to a gene: 5. CDR3 residues: CASSGGTSGGYEQYF. In nucleotides, the CDR3 is TGTGCCAGCAGCGGCGGGACTAGCGGGGGGTATGAGCAGTACTTC.

This sequence joins TRBV13 and TRBJ2-7; 10 bases match TRBD1. The CDR3 sequence is 15 residues long. After removal of 1 base from V and 2 bases from J, the junction contained 2 bases not matched to a gene. Germline CDR1 reads PRHDT; CDR2 reads FYEKMQ (reference sequence). CDR3 nucleotide sequence: TGTGCCAGCAGCTTAGCGGGACAGGGGCCCTACGAGCAGTACTTC. Amino acid sequence: CASSLAGQGPYEQYF.

V gene TRBV29-1 combines with J gene TRBJ1-1; 10 positions match TRBD1. Germline loops: CDR1 SQVTM, CDR2 ANQGSEA. The CDR3 totals 16 residues. The V gene end was trimmed by 6 bases and the J gene end by 6 bases; junction bases not matched to a gene: 16. Written as DNA, the CDR3 is TGCAGCGTCGGCAGAAGACAGGGGGCATTAGTTGCTGAAGCTTTCTTT. This translates into CSVGRRQGALVAEAFF. The complete variable domain, with remaining parts taken from reference TRBV29-1 and TRBJ1-1, reads SAVISQKPSRDICQRGTSLTIQCQVDSQVTMMFWYRQQPGQSLTLIATANQGSEATYESGFVIDKFPISRPNLTFSTLTVSNMSPEDSSIYLCSVGRRQGALVAEAFFGQGTRLTVV.

The genes are TRBV7-2 and TRBJ2-5; possible D gene TRBD1, 6 bases. The closer fit of TRBJ2-7 to the DNA end suggests the J call may be wrong. The germline CDR1 and CDR2 sequences are SGHTA and FQGNSA. The CDR3 is 15 amino acids. CDR3 sequence (DNA): TGTGCCAGCAGCTCCCCCCGAGGGGGTCAGTACGAGCAGTACTTC. This translates into CASSSPRGGQYEQYF.

The genes are TRBV28 and TRBJ1-4; the D gene is possibly TRBD1 (6 bases). Per germline, CDR1 MDHEN and CDR2 SYDVKM. CDR3 size: 14 residues. V dropped 7 bases and J dropped 0 bases, with 9 bases sitting between them. In DNA form, the CDR3 reads TGTGCCAGCAAAGGGGGGGCAACTAATGAAAAACTGTTTTTT. It yields the protein CASKGGATNEKLFF. The complete variable domain, with remaining parts taken from reference TRBV28 and TRBJ1-4, reads DVKVTQSSRYLVKRTGEKVFLECVQDMDHENMFWYRQDPGLGLRLIYFSYDVKMKEKGDIPEGYSVSREKKERFSLILESASTNQTSMYLCASKGGATNEKLFFGSGTQLSVL.

This clone was seen a few times. The chain recombines TRBV7-3 with TRBJ2-5; 8 bases line up with TRBD1. The J call may be faulty, since TRBJ2-7 better matches the DNA end. This CDR3 is 17 amino acids long. Germline values: CDR1 SGHTA, CDR2 FQGTGA. The CDR3 loop is CASSLTVDRASLSEQYF. In DNA form, the CDR3 reads TGTGCCAGCAGCTTAACAGTGGACAGGGCCTCCTTGAGCGAGCAGTACTTC.

The gene calls are TRBV7-2 and TRBJ1-5; D is possibly TRBD1 (5 bases). Germline assignment: CDR1 SGHTA and CDR2 FQGNSA. Trimming left V 4 bases short and J 6 bases short, with 13 bases between. This CDR3 comprises 14 residues. The CDR3 nucleotides read TGTGCCAGCAGCTCAGGGATGGGGCGTCAGCCCCAGCATTTT. It specifies CASSSGMGRQPQHF.

V usage is TRBV18 and J usage is TRBJ1-4; D ambiguous. The V end was cut by 6 bases, the J end by 0 bases, with 11 bases between. Germline CDR1 and CDR2: KGHSH and LQKENI. This CDR3 comprises 15 residues. CDR3: CASSPDGTTNEKLFF. CDR3 sequence (DNA): TGTGCCAGCTCCCCTGACGGGACAACTAATGAAAAACTGTTTTTT.

This clone came up once. In DNA form, the CDR3 reads TGTGCCAGCAGTTCGACAACGGCGGGTGAAAAACTGTTTTTT. Its translation: CASSSTTAGEKLFF. The chain links TRBV28 to TRBJ1-4; D remains unclear. The CDR3 totals 14 residues. CDR1 MDHEN and CDR2 SYDVKM come from the germline V gene. V dropped 4 bases and J dropped 7 bases, with 13 bases sitting between them.

The chain recombines TRBV7-9 with TRBJ1-3; weak D call: TRBD1 (6 bases). This CDR3 contains 16 residues. V lost 8 bases and J lost 3, with 20 bases in between. CDR1 and CDR2 (germline): SEHNR, FQNEAQ (reference sequence). CDR3 amino acids: CASDQAGGRDGNTIYF. The CDR3 coding sequence is TGTGCCAGCGACCAGGCGGGGGGCAGGGATGGAAACACCATATATTTT.

The chain combines TRBV5-1 with TRBJ2-1; 9 nucleotides align to TRBD2. The CDR3 sequence is 13 residues long. J was trimmed by 7 bases and V by 4 bases; bases with no gene match: 3. Germline values: CDR1 SGHRS, CDR2 YFSETQ. The CDR3 loop reads CASSLTSGNEQFF. CDR3 DNA sequence: TGCGCCAGCAGCCTTACTAGCGGGAATGAGCAGTTCTTC.

This clone has only one observation. The chain is built from TRBV19 and TRBJ2-6; D not resolved. Germline loops: CDR1 LNHDA, CDR2 SQIVND (reference sequence). The CDR3 sequence is 15 residues long. The germline V and J ends were trimmed by 0 bases and 2 bases, with 5 bases remaining between them. CDR3 nucleotides: TGTGCCAGTAGTATAGATGGCACTGGGGCCAACGTCCTGACTTTC. Amino acid sequence: CASSIDGTGANVLTF.

The J gene is TRBJ1-1, the V gene TRBV10-3, with 7 nucleotides matching TRBD1. CDR3 length: 16 residues. CDR1 and CDR2 from the germline V gene are ENHRY and SYGVKD. After removal of 8 bases from V and 0 bases from J, the junction contained 12 bases not matched to a gene. The CDR3 region has the DNA TGTGCCATCGGCCTGCGAGGGGGCCTCATGAACACTGAAGCTTTCTTT. This translates into CAIGLRGGLMNTEAFF.

The chain recombines TRBV13 with TRBJ2-3, with D possibly being TRBD2 (6 bases). Germline CDR1 PRHDT, CDR2 FYEKMQ (reference sequence). The V end was cut by 2 bases, the J end by 6 bases, with 12 bases between. CDR3 length: 14 residues. In DNA, the CDR3 is TGTGCCAGCAGCTTATCCGCGGGGACTGATACGCAGTATTTT. Amino acids: CASSLSAGTDTQYF. Full variable domain (outside the CDR3, taken from reference TRBV13 and TRBJ2-3): AAGVIQSPRHLIKEKRETATLKCYPIPRHDTVYWYQQGPGQDPQFLISFYEKMQSDKGSIPDRFSAQQFSDYHSELNMSSLELGDSALYFCASSLSAGTDTQYFGPGTRLTVL.

This clone has just one count. The chain is built from TRBV2 and TRBJ2-1; possibly TRBD1 for D (5 bases). Per the germline V gene, CDR1 is SNHLY and CDR2 is FYNNEI. The V gene lost 2 bases and the J gene lost 7 bases, with 12 bases spanning the gap. This CDR3 region has 14 residues. Written as DNA, the CDR3 is TGTGCCAGCAGTGAACCCGACAGAGTGAATGAGCAGTTCTTC. This encodes CASSEPDRVNEQFF.

J is TRBJ2-5 and V is TRBV27; 8 positions agree with TRBD1. Germline V gene lookup returns CDR1 MNHEY and CDR2 SMNVEV (reference sequence). The CDR3 has 16 amino acids. V shed 4 bases and J 5 bases; nucleotides not matched to a gene: 12. CDR3 coding DNA: TGTGCCAGCAGTTCCGGGGACAGGATATACGGGGAGACCCAGTACTTC. Protein: CASSSGDRIYGETQYF.

The V call is TRBV2, the J call TRBJ1-5; 11 bases are shared with TRBD1. The germline V gene encodes CDR1 SNHLY and CDR2 FYNNEI. With V trimmed by 8 bases and J by 6 bases, 3 bases remained unmatched. CDR3 length: 13 amino acids. The CDR3 protein is CASRDRGVQPQHF. CDR3 DNA sequence: TGTGCCAGCCGGGACAGGGGGGTTCAGCCCCAGCATTTT.